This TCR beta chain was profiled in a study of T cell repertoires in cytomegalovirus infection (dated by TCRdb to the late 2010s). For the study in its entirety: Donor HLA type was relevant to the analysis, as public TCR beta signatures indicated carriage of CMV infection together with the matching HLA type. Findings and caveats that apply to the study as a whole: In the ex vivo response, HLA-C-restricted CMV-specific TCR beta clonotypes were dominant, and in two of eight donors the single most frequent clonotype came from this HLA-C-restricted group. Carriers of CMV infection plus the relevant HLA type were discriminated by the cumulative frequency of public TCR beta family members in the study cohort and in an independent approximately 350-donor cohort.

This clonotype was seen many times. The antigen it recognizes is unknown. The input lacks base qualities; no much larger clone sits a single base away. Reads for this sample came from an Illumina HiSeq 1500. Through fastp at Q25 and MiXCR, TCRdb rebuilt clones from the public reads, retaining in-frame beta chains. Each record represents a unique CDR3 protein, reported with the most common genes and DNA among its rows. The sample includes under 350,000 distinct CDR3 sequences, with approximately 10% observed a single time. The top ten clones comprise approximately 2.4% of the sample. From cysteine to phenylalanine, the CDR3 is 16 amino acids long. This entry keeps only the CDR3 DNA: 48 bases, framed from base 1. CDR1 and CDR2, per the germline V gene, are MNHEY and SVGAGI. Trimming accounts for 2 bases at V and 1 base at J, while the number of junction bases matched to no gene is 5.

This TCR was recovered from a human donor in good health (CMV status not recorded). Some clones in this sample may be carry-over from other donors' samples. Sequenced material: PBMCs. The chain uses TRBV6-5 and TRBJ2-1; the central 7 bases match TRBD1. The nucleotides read TGTGCCAGCAGTTACGAGACAGGGATGTCCTACAATGAGCAGTTCTTC. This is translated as CASSYETGMSYNEQFF.